This TCR beta chain was obtained from a study of T cell repertoires in cytomegalovirus infection (dated by TCRdb to between 2017 and 2020). Notes on the research overall: The HLA type of each donor mattered for the analysis, because public TCR beta signatures pointed to carriage of CMV infection along with the matching HLA type. Broader findings and caveats from the paper: In the ex vivo response, HLA-C-restricted CMV-specific TCR beta clonotypes were dominant, and in two of eight donors the single most frequent clonotype came from this HLA-C-restricted group. Carriers of CMV infection plus the relevant HLA type were discriminated by the cumulative frequency of public TCR beta family members in the study cohort and in an independent approximately 360-donor cohort.

A remark on this clonotype: No cognate antigen has been identified for it. No qualities accompany the bases; no much larger clone lies one base away.

The germline V gene (reference sequence) gives CDR1 as LNHNV and CDR2 as YYDKDF. V and J are truncated by 0 bases and 4 bases respectively, leaving an intervening sequence of 3 bases. The CDR3 has 12 amino acids, counting the end cysteine and phenylalanine. Just CDR3 DNA is preserved here, 36 bases in frame from base 1. The instrument was an Illumina HiSeq 1500. TCRdb reprocessed the public reads (quality trimming at Q25 with fastp, clone calling with MiXCR) and kept in-frame beta chains. Every distinct CDR3 protein forms one entry, paired with its most common genes and DNA. In this sample the table shows 100,000 to 150,000 distinct CDR3 sequences, more than 20% of which occur a single time. 34% of the sample is taken by the ten largest.

The rearrangement joined TRBV15 to TRBJ2-5; the D gene assignment is ambiguous. Input material: PBMCs, sequenced either directly or after in vitro stimulation (not recorded which). The sequence derives from a human donor in good health (CMV status not recorded). Some clones in this sample may be carry-over from other donors' samples. The nucleotide sequence reads as follows: TGTGCCACCAGCAGAGATGGAGAGACCCAGTACTTC. It specifies CATSRDGETQYF.